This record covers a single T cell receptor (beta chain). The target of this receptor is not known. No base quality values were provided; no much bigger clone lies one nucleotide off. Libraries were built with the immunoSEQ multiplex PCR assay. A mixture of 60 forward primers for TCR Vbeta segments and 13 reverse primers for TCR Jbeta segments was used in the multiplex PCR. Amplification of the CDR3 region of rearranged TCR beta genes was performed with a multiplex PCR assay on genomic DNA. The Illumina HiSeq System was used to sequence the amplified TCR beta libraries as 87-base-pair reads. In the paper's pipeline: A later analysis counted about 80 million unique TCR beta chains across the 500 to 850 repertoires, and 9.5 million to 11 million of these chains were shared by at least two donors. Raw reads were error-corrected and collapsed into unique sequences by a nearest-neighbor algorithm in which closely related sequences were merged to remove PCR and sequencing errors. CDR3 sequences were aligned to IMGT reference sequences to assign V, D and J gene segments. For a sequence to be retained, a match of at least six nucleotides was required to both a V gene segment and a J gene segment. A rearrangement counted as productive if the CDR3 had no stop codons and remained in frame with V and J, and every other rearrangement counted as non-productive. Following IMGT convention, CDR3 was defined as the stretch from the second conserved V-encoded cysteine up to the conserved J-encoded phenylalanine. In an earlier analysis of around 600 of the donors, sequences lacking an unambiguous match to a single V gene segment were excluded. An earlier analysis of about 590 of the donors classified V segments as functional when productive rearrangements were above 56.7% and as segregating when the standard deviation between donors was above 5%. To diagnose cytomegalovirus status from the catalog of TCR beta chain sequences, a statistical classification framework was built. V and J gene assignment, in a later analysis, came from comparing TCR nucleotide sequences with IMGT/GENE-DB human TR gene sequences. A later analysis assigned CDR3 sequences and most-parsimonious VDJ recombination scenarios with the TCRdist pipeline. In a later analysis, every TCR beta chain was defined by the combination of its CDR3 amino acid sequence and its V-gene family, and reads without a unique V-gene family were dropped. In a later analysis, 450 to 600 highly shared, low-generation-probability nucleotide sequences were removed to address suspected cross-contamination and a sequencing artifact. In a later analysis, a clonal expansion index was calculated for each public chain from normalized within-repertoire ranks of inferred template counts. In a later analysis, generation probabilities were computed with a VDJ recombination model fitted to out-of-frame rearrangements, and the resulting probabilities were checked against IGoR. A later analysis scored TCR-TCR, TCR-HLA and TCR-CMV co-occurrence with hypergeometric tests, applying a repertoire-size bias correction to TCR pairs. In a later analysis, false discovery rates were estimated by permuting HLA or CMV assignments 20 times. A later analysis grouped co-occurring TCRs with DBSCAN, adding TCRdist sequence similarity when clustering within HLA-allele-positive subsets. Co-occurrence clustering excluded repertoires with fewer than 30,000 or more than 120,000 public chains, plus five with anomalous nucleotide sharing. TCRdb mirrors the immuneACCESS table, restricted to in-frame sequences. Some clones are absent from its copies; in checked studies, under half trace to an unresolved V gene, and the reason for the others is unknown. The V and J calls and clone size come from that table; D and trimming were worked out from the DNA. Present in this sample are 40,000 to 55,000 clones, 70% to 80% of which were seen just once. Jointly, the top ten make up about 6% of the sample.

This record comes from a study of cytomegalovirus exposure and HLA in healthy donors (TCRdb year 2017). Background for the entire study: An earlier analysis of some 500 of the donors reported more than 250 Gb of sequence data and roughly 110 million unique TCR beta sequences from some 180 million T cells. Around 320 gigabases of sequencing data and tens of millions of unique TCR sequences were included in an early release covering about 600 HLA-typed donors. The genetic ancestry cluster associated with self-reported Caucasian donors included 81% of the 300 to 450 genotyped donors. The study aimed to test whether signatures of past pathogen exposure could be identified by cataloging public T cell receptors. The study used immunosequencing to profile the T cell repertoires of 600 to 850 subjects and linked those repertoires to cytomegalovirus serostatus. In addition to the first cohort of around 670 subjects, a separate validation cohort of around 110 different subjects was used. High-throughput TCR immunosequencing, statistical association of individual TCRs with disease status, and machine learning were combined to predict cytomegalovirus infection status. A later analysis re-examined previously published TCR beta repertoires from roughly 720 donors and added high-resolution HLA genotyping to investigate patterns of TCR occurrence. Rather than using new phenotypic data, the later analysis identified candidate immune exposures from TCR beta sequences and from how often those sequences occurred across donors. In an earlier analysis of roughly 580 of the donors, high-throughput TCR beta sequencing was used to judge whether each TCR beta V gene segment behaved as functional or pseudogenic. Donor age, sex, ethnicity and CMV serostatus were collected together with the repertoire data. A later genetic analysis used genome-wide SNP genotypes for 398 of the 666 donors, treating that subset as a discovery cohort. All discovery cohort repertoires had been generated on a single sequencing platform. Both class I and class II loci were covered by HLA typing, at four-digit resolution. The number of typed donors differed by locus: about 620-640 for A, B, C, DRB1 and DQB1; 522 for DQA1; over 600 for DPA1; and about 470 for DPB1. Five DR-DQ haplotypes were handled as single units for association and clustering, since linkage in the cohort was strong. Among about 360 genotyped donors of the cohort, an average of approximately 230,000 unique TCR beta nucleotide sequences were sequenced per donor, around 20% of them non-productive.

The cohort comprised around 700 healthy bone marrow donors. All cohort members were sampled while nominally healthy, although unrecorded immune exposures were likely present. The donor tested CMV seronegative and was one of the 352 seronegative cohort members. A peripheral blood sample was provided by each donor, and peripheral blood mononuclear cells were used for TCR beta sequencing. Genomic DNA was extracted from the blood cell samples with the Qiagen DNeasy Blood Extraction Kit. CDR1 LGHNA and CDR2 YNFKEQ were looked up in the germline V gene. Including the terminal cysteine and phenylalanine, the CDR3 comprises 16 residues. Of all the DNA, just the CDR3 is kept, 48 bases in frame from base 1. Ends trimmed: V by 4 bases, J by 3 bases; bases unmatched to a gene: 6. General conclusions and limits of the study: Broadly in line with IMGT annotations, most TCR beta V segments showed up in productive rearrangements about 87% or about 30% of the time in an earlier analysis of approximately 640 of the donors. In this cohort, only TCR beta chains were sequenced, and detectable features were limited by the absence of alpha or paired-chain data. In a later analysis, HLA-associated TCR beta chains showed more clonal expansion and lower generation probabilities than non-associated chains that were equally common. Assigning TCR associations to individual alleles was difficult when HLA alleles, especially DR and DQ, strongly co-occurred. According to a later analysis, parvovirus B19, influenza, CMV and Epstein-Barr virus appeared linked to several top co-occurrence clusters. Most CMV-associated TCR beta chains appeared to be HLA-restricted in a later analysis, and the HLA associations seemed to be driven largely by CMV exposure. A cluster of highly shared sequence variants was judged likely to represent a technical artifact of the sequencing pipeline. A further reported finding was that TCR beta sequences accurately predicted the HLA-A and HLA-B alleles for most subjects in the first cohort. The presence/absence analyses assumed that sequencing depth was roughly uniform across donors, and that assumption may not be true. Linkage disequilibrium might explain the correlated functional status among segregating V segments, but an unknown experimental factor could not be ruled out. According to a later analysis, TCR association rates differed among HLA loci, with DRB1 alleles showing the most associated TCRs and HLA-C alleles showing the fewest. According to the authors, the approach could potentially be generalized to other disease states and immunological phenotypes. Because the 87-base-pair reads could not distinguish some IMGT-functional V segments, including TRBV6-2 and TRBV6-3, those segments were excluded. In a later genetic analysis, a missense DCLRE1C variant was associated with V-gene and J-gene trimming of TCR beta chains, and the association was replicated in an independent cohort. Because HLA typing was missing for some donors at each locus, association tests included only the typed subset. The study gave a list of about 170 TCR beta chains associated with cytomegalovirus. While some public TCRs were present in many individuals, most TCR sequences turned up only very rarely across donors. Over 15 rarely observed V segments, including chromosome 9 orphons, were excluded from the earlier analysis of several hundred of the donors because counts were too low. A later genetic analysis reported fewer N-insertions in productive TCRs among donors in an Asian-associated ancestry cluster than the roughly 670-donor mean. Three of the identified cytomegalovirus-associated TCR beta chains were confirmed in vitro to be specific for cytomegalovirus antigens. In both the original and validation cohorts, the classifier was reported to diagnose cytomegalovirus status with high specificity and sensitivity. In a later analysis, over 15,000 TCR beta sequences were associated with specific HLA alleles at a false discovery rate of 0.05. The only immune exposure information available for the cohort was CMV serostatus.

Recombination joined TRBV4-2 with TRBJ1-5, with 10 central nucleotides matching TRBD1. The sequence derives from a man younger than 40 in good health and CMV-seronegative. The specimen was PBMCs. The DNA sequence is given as TGTGCCAGCAGCCCACGGGACAGGGGATTCAATCAGCCCCAGCATTTT. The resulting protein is CASSPRDRGFNQPQHF.